This TCR beta chain was captured in a study of regulatory T cells in long-lasting Graves disease. This clonotype was found a few times. From germline, CDR1 is SGHRS and CDR2 YFSETQ. The CDR3 covers 17 residues. With 3 bases clipped from V and 3 bases from J, the junction kept 14 bases outside the gene matches. Time point denoted: persistent/refractory GD, antithyroid drugs over 5 years with positive TRAb. From RNA extracted from PBMCs, the TCR library was made. Arm-PCR of CDR3 regions and iRepertoire HTBI primers were used to build TCR beta libraries. One entry per CDR3 protein, called by TCRdb with MiXCR from the multiplex PCR reads. The sample shows a few hundred thousand distinct CDR3 sequences, about 20% of them seen only once.

This material consisted of peripheral blood mononuclear cells (PBMCs), taken when the disease was refractory, from a patient treated with antithyroid drugs. The chain carries TRBV5-1 and TRBJ2-7; TRBD2 matches 8 bases. The source is a female donor with Graves disease. In DNA, the CDR3 is TGCGCCAGCAGCTCTCCCTCAAAACGGGGGGGTCTCTACGAGCAGTACTTC. It is translated as CASSSPSKRGGLYEQYF.